This T cell receptor (beta chain) was obtained from a study of T cell repertoires in cytomegalovirus infection. At the level of the study: Selected CMV epitopes included recently identified HLA-C-restricted ones as well as well-studied HLA-B-restricted ones. Indications of both CMV infection and matching HLA type were provided by public TCR beta signatures. Findings and limits, study-wide: It was HLA-C-restricted CMV-specific TCR beta clonotypes that dominated the response ex vivo. Individuals carrying CMV plus the relevant HLA were identified by cumulative frequency of public TCR beta families.

This clonotype came up a few times. Its antigen remains unknown. TCRdb reanalysed the reads using MiXCR and keeps one entry per CDR3 protein. The top ten hold about 14% of the sample, which has roughly 990,000 distinct CDR3 sequences, around 31% seen once. The sequence was collected from a human donor in good health (CMV status not recorded). Some clones in this sample may be carry-over from other donors' samples. The input for sequencing was cultured CD8+ T cells from PBMCs, taken from culture after CMV antigen stimulation.

The CDR3 region is CASSLLIGDTEAFF. The CDR3 nucleotides read TGCGCCAGCAGCCTCCTTATCGGGGACACTGAAGCTTTCTTT. The V and J genes are TRBV5-1 and TRBJ1-1; D not certain. The CDR3 runs 14 residues. Trimming left V 4 bases short and J 3 bases short, with 13 bases between. Per the germline V gene, CDR1 is SGHRS and CDR2 is YFSETQ.